The 29 T cell receptor beta chains below all came from one sample that was sequenced in a study of cytomegalovirus exposure and HLA in healthy donors. Researchers ran the PCR with 60 Vbeta and 13 Jbeta primers. Profiled with immunoSEQ multiplex PCR; TCRdb holds only in-frame clones, not every one. The table shows hundreds of thousands of clones, with 80% to 85% occurring only once. Input material: PBMCs. The receptors come from a boy aged 2 to 10 in good health and CMV-seronegative.

This sequence joins TRBV25-1 and TRBJ1-2, with 9 bases that match TRBD1. Germline values: CDR1 MGHDK, CDR2 SYGVNS. Trimming took 5 bases from V and 4 from J; bases not matched to a gene: 5. The CDR3 runs 14 residues. The chain's CDR3 is CASSFEDRGYGYTF. In nucleotides, the CDR3 is TGTGCCAGCAGTTTCGAGGACAGGGGCTATGGCTACACCTTC.

V is TRBV5-4 and J is TRBJ2-5; D uncertain. The CDR3 length is 13 residues. Germline V CDR1 and CDR2: SGHNT, YYREEE (reference sequence). The V end was cut by 4 bases, the J end by 3 bases, with 10 bases between. The CDR3 here is CASSVSLKETQYF. CDR3 nucleotides: TGTGCCAGCAGCGTCTCCTTAAAAGAGACCCAGTACTTC.

This clone appeared a single time. The gene calls are TRBV28 and TRBJ2-7; D may be TRBD1 (5 bases). The CDR3 consists of 18 residues. V was cut by 7 bases and J by 6 bases, with 31 bases left in between. In germline, CDR1 is MDHEN, CDR2 SYDVKM. The CDR3 here is CASKQRPLGVALGREQYF. In DNA form, the CDR3 reads TGTGCCAGCAAACAGCGCCCCCTTGGAGTAGCCTTGGGGCGCGAGCAGTACTTC.

This clone was picked up one time. V gene TRBV30 combines with J gene TRBJ2-7, with 12 positions matching TRBD2. The CDR3 loop spans 13 amino acids. Trimming cost V 5 bases and J 7 bases; bases outside gene matches: 6. The germline V gene has CDR1 GTSNPN and CDR2 SVGIG (reference sequence). CDR3 sequence reads: CAWETSGRGEQYF. Here the CDR3 DNA reads TGTGCCTGGGAGACTAGCGGGAGAGGTGAGCAGTACTTC.

The V call is TRBV5-1, the J call TRBJ1-2, with TRBD1 identical over 9 bases. Germline values: CDR1 SGHRS, CDR2 YFSETQ. The CDR3 is 14 residues long. With 6 bases clipped from V and 2 bases from J, the junction kept 5 bases outside the gene matches. CDR3 sequence reads: CASNPGQGNYGYTF. The CDR3 coding sequence is TGCGCCAGCAACCCGGGACAGGGAAACTATGGCTACACCTTC.

The rearrangement joins TRBV7-9 to TRBJ2-1; no reliable D call. With 1 base removed from V and 0 bases from J, the gap between germline ends came to 7 bases. Germline CDR1 and CDR2: SEHNR and FQNEAQ (reference sequence). The CDR3 has 15 residues. This CDR3 is CASSLVNSSYNEQFF. The CDR3 bases are TGTGCCAGCAGCTTAGTTAACAGCTCCTACAATGAGCAGTTCTTC.

The chain combines TRBV6-1 with TRBJ1-2; D uncertain. CDR1 and CDR2 from the germline V gene are MNHNS and SASEGT. The CDR3 runs 13 residues. V gave up 3 bases and J gave up 6 bases, with 11 bases separating them. The CDR3: CASSDHAGDGYTF. Written as DNA, the CDR3 is TGTGCCAGCAGTGATCATGCCGGGGATGGCTACACCTTC.

The J gene is TRBJ1-1, the V gene TRBV30; TRBD1 matches 11 bases. This CDR3 region has 14 residues. From germline, CDR1 is GTSNPN and CDR2 SVGIG (reference sequence). J gave up 5 bases and V 3 bases, and 5 bases lay outside the gene matches. The DNA for the CDR3 is TGTGCCTGGAGCTGGACAGGGGGCAATACTGAAGCTTTCTTT. Translating gives CAWSWTGGNTEAFF.

This clone has just a few counts. V is TRBV6-1 and J is TRBJ1-6; 10 bases are shared with TRBD1. The CDR3 sequence is 17 residues long. CDR1 is MNHNS, CDR2 SASEGT, per germline. V lost 1 base to trimming and J lost 1 base; unmatched junction nucleotides: 1. The CDR3 spells CASSEGDRGSYNSPLHF. For the CDR3, the DNA is TGTGCCAGCAGTGAAGGGGACAGGGGTTCCTATAATTCACCCCTCCACTTT.

The chain uses TRBV7-9 and TRBJ2-7; 10 nucleotides agree with TRBD2. The CDR3 covers 18 residues. Germline V gene data show CDR1 as SEHNR and CDR2 as FQNEAQ (reference sequence). V shed 4 bases, J shed 9 bases, and the junction held 21 bases outside the gene matches. The CDR3 sequence: CASSSMNPGTSVSPVQYF. CDR3 nucleotides: TGTGCCAGCAGCTCAATGAATCCCGGGACTAGCGTTTCCCCCGTGCAGTACTTC.

The rearrangement uses TRBV19 and TRBJ1-3; 11 bases map to TRBD1. Germline values: CDR1 LNHDA, CDR2 SQIVND (reference sequence). V was clipped by 6 bases and J by 0 bases; unmatched bases: 10. The CDR3 has 18 amino acids. CDR3 DNA sequence: TGTGCCAGTAGCCGGACAGGGGGCGCAGATGCCTCTGGAAACACCATATATTTT. This sequence encodes CASSRTGGADASGNTIYF.

V and J are TRBV19 and TRBJ2-1, with 10 bases aligning to TRBD2. The ends lost 5 bases at V and 1 base at J; junction bases unmatched: 8. The V gene's germline CDR1 is LNHDA and CDR2 SQIVND (reference sequence). The CDR3 totals 17 residues. The CDR3 loop reads CASSFRASGRSYNEQFF. The CDR3 bases are TGTGCCAGTAGTTTCCGGGCTAGCGGGAGATCCTACAATGAGCAGTTCTTC. The full variable domain, rest sourced from reference TRBV19 and TRBJ2-1, is DGGITQSPKYLFRKEGQNVTLSCEQNLNHDAMYWYRQDPGQGLRLIYYSQIVNDFQKGDIAEGYSVSREKKESFPLTVTSAQKNPTAFYLCASSFRASGRSYNEQFFGPGTRLTVL.

This sequence joins TRBV29-1 and TRBJ1-1; D is uncertain. The CDR3 is made up of 15 amino acids. Looked up from germline, CDR1 is SQVTM and CDR2 is ANQGSEA. V lost 2 bases and J 11 bases, leaving 24 bases between the germline ends. CDR3 protein: CSVEILIGGQRRAFF. In nucleotides, the CDR3 is TGCAGCGTTGAAATTTTGATTGGTGGGCAGCGGAGGGCTTTCTTT.

This sequence joins TRBV6-1 and TRBJ2-5, with TRBD2 identical over 7 bases. The CDR3 extends over 13 amino acids. The germline CDR1 and CDR2 sequences are MNHNS and SASEGT. V dropped 6 bases and J dropped 5; count of bases not matched to a gene: 6. The DNA of the CDR3 is TGTGCCAGCAGCGGGGGGTTGACCGAGACCCAGTACTTC. This codes for CASSGGLTETQYF.

The count of this clone is one. The chain couples TRBV27 to TRBJ2-5, with D perhaps matching TRBD1 (5 bases). The DNA end favors TRBJ2-7, so the J call may be wrong. Germline CDR1 is MNHEY and CDR2 is SMNVEV (reference sequence). The CDR3 totals 14 residues. CDR3 amino acids: CASRSEVGHPEQYF. The CDR3 DNA follows: TGTGCCAGCCGATCCGAGGTGGGGCACCCCGAGCAGTACTTC.

The chain employs TRBV20-1 and TRBJ2-3; D unresolved. This CDR3 region has 11 residues. With 5 bases removed from V and 6 bases from J, the gap between germline ends came to 9 bases. Germline V gene data show CDR1 as DFQATT and CDR2 as SNEGSKA (reference sequence). As DNA, the CDR3 is TGCAGTGCTCGGTCTAGGGATACGCAGTATTTT. Translation gives CSARSRDTQYF.

The chain employs TRBV18 and TRBJ1-2; TRBD1 agrees at 10 bases. Germline V CDR1 and CDR2: KGHSH, LQKENI. The CDR3 totals 15 residues. The junction had 9 bases not matched to a gene; V was cut back by 3 bases and J by 8 bases. CDR3 sequence reads: CASSPRDRGGRGYTF. The CDR3 nucleotides read TGTGCCAGCTCACCGAGGGACAGGGGAGGGCGAGGCTACACCTTC.

The chain combines TRBV27 with TRBJ2-7, with a tentative D call TRBD1 (6 bases). Trimming left V 2 bases short and J 6 bases short, with 11 bases between. CDR3 length: 13 amino acids. Germline CDR1 reads MNHEY; CDR2 reads SMNVEV (reference sequence). CDR3 DNA sequence: TGTGCCAGCAGTTTAGCAGGGGCCGGCGAGCAGTACTTC. Its translation: CASSLAGAGEQYF.

V usage is TRBV7-6 and J usage is TRBJ1-1; D is ambiguous. Germline-derived CDR1 and CDR2 are SGHVS and FNYEAQ. Trimming took 3 bases from V and 0 from J, leaving 8 bases between them. This CDR3 comprises 14 residues. The CDR3 protein is CASSFSPLNTEAFF. The CDR3 DNA follows: TGTGCCAGCAGCTTTAGTCCCCTGAACACTGAAGCTTTCTTT.

Only a few counts were recorded for this clone. This rearrangement joins TRBV5-6 to TRBJ2-7; 9 bases are shared with TRBD1. The ends lost 1 base at V and 3 bases at J; junction bases unmatched: 11. Germline V gene lookup returns CDR1 SGHDT and CDR2 YYEEEE. This CDR3 has 17 residues. In DNA, the CDR3 is TGTGCCAGCAGCTTGTGGGGGGACAGGGTGGGTGGCTACGAGCAGTACTTC. Its translation is CASSLWGDRVGGYEQYF.

The rearrangement links TRBV5-4 to TRBJ2-1; 7 nucleotides line up with TRBD1. CDR1 and CDR2 from the germline V gene are SGHNT and YYREEE (reference sequence). The CDR3 totals 14 residues. V lost 2 bases and J lost 4; bases outside the gene matches: 3. The CDR3 DNA follows: TGTGCCAGCAGCTTACAGGGGACGTACAATGAGCAGTTCTTC. The encoded protein is CASSLQGTYNEQFF.

This clone was seen only a few times. The chain combines TRBV30 with TRBJ1-4; a possible D gene is TRBD1 (6 bases). V was clipped by 3 bases and J by 3 bases, with 8 bases between them. Germline assignment: CDR1 GTSNPN and CDR2 SVGIG (reference sequence). This CDR3 has 13 residues. In DNA form, the CDR3 reads TGTGCCTGGAGCCGGACAGCTAATGAAAAACTGTTTTTT. Translated, it gives CAWSRTANEKLFF.

The J gene is TRBJ1-5, the V gene TRBV19, with D possibly being TRBD1 (5 bases). Germline-derived CDR1 and CDR2 are LNHDA and SQIVND (reference sequence). Trimming left V 3 bases short and J 7 bases short, with 16 bases between. The CDR3 is made up of 15 amino acids. Here the CDR3 DNA reads TGTGCCAGTAGTATGCTTCGGGGGAAAGGGCAGCCCCAGCATTTT. Translating it yields CASSMLRGKGQPQHF. The whole variable domain, filled in from reference TRBV19 and TRBJ1-5, reads DGGITQSPKYLFRKEGQNVTLSCEQNLNHDAMYWYRQDPGQGLRLIYYSQIVNDFQKGDIAEGYSVSREKKESFPLTVTSAQKNPTAFYLCASSMLRGKGQPQHFGDGTRLSIL.

The J gene is TRBJ2-1, the V gene TRBV5-1; tentative D call: TRBD2 (5 bases). The CDR3 has 14 amino acids. V gave up 5 bases and J gave up 4 bases, with 13 bases separating them. The germline V gene has CDR1 SGHRS and CDR2 YFSETQ. Here the CDR3 reads CASRGSPGYNEQFF. DNA of the CDR3: TGCGCCAGCAGGGGATCACCGGGATACAATGAGCAGTTCTTC.

The CDR3 sequence is CSVDSGGSSYNEQFF. The DNA for the CDR3 is TGCAGCGTTGACAGCGGCGGGAGCTCCTACAATGAGCAGTTCTTC. The chain carries TRBV29-1 and TRBJ2-1; 7 nucleotides match TRBD2. J lost 0 bases, V lost 3 bases, and 5 bases had no gene match. Per germline, CDR1 SQVTM and CDR2 ANQGSEA. The CDR3 totals 15 residues.

The chain has TRBV30 and TRBJ1-2; tentative D call: TRBD1 (5 bases). The CDR3 is made up of 16 amino acids. Trimming stripped 4 bases from V and 1 base from J, with 19 bases between. Germline loops: CDR1 GTSNPN, CDR2 SVGIG (reference sequence). In nucleotides, the CDR3 is TGTGCCTGGATTCTTTCAGACAGACCATTTAACTATGGCTACACCTTC. Its protein is CAWILSDRPFNYGYTF.

This clone showed up just once. V and J are TRBV15 and TRBJ1-1; tentatively, D is TRBD1 (5 bases). Germline V gene lookup returns CDR1 LNHNV and CDR2 YYDKDF (reference sequence). V lost 5 bases, J lost 4 bases, and 14 bases lay in between. This CDR3 is 14 amino acids long. The DNA for the CDR3 is TGTGCCACCAGCGGAACGGGGGGGGTCACTGAAGCTTTCTTT. Its protein product is CATSGTGGVTEAFF. Combining the CDR3 with reference TRBV15 and TRBJ1-1 gives the whole variable domain DAMVIQNPRYQVTQFGKPVTLSCSQTLNHNVMYWYQQKSSQAPKLLFHYYDKDFNNEADTPDNFQSRRPNTSFCFLDIRSPGLGDTAMYLCATSGTGGVTEAFFGQGTRLTVV.

The chain is built from TRBV5-4 and TRBJ2-7, with 8 bases matching TRBD1. CDR3 size: 18 residues. Germline V gives CDR1 SGHNT, CDR2 YYREEE (reference sequence). The junction had 13 bases not matched to a gene; V was cut back by 2 bases and J by 0 bases. CDR3 nucleotide sequence: TGTGCCAGCAGCTTACTCCTCCCTCCGGGACAGGCCTCCTACGAGCAGTACTTC. It yields the protein CASSLLLPPGQASYEQYF.

The rearrangement joins TRBV10-3 to TRBJ2-3; the match to TRBD2 covers 10 bases. Germline CDR1 ENHRY, CDR2 SYGVKD. CDR3 length equals 14 residues. The V and J ends lost 10 bases and 4 bases, in that order; junction bases with no gene match: 8. CDR3 amino acids: CASNSGRLADTQYF. CDR3 coding DNA: TGTGCCAGCAATAGCGGGAGGCTGGCAGATACGCAGTATTTT.